The 22 T cell receptor beta chains below come from one sample, sequenced in a study of brain T cells in children with intractable seizures. Data came from immunoSEQ multiplex PCR; TCRdb stores just in-frame clones and leaves some out. Of 7,500 to 10,000 clones listed, nearly 75% are singletons. Only cases whose brain tissue showed the highest T cell transcript signatures were sequenced. The sequencing used resected brain tissue, collected at surgery. Receptors originate from a boy under two years old with tuberous sclerosis and intractable seizures.

The J gene is TRBJ1-2, the V gene TRBV11-2, with D perhaps matching TRBD1 (6 bases). Germline V gene sequence: CDR1 SGHAT, CDR2 FQNNGV. This CDR3 is built from 13 residues. V was clipped by 2 bases and J by 7 bases, with 11 bases between them. The CDR3 nucleotides read TGTGCCAGCAGCTTAAAGCGGGGGGCTGGCTACACCTTC. Encoded protein: CASSLKRGAGYTF.

The rearrangement joins TRBV6-5 to TRBJ1-3; D is uncertain. The CDR3 spans 15 residues. The V and J ends lost 2 bases and 0 bases respectively, with 8 bases between them. Germline V gene lookup returns CDR1 MNHEY and CDR2 SVGAGI. For the CDR3, the DNA is TGTGCCAGCAGTTACGGCGGCTTCTCTGGAAACACCATATATTTT. Translating gives CASSYGGFSGNTIYF.

In this sample, this clone turned up a few times. V gene TRBV7-9 combines with J gene TRBJ1-2; D remains ambiguous. Germline values: CDR1 SEHNR, CDR2 FQNEAQ (reference sequence). The CDR3 runs to 13 residues. V shed 2 bases and J shed 4 bases, with 8 bases lying between them. CDR3 nucleotide sequence: TGTGCCAGCAGCTTATCAGGCTTCTATGGCTACACCTTC. Protein: CASSLSGFYGYTF.

The chain carries TRBV6-1 and TRBJ2-1; weak D call: TRBD1 (6 bases). The V gene's germline CDR1 is MNHNS and CDR2 SASEGT. This CDR3 comprises 15 residues. Between the trimmed V and J ends, which lost 3 bases and 9 bases, there was a span of 18 bases. The CDR3: CASSDQVARGSEQFF. As DNA, the CDR3 is TGTGCCAGCAGTGATCAAGTGGCCAGGGGCAGTGAGCAGTTCTTC.

The chain joins TRBV6-1 to TRBJ2-5; unclear D gene. Looked up from germline, CDR1 is MNHNS and CDR2 is SASEGT. This CDR3 spans 12 amino acids. V lost 2 bases to trimming and J lost 5 bases, with 6 bases between them. The CDR3 here is CASSEHRETQYF. The CDR3 DNA follows: TGTGCCAGCAGTGAACATAGGGAGACCCAGTACTTC.

The chain recombines TRBV7-9 with TRBJ2-7; D not resolved. Between the trimmed V and J ends, which lost 0 bases and 0 bases, there was a span of 6 bases. Germline V lookup: CDR1 SEHNR, CDR2 FQNEAQ (reference sequence). The CDR3 contains 14 residues. The CDR3 protein is CASSLAGPSYEQYF. CDR3 sequence (DNA): TGTGCCAGCAGCTTAGCGGGCCCCTCCTACGAGCAGTACTTC.

Notes on this clone: The same CDR3 is also encoded by other DNA sequences in this sample. This sequence joins TRBV9 and TRBJ2-7; D may match TRBD1 or TRBD2 (5 bases each). V lost 5 bases to trimming and J lost 3 bases, with 12 bases between them. Per germline, CDR1 SGDLS and CDR2 YYNGEE. The CDR3 totals 13 residues. CDR3: CASSTGTDYEQYF. As DNA, the CDR3 is TGTGCCAGCAGTACCGGGACGGACTACGAGCAGTACTTC.

This clone was detected only once. The J gene is TRBJ2-5, the V gene TRBV11-3; TRBD2 matches 9 bases. Germline V CDR1 and CDR2: SGHNT, YENEEA. The CDR3 length is 15 residues. With 5 bases clipped from V and 3 bases from J, the junction kept 7 bases outside the gene matches. The DNA of the CDR3 is TGTGCCAGCAGCCTACGGACTAGCGTTGAAGAGACCCAGTACTTC. Amino acids: CASSLRTSVEETQYF.

The gene calls are TRBV9 and TRBJ2-3; 13 positions agree with TRBD2. The germline gives CDR1 SGDLS, CDR2 YYNGEE. The CDR3 spans 18 residues. V gave up 0 bases and J gave up 0 bases; unmatched junction bases: 4. The DNA of the CDR3 is TGTGCCAGCAGCGTAGAGGGGACTAGCGGGGCAAGCACAGATACGCAGTATTTT. Translated, it gives CASSVEGTSGASTDTQYF.

V is TRBV6-2 or TRBV6-3 and J is TRBJ2-7; D not certain. There are 14 residues in the CDR3. Trimming shortened V by 0 bases and J by 7 bases, and 13 bases separated the two germline ends. Looked up from germline, CDR1 is MNHEY and CDR2 is SVGEGT. The CDR3 is CASSYSISSQEQYF. Here the CDR3 DNA reads TGTGCCAGCAGTTACTCTATCAGTTCTCAGGAGCAGTACTTC.

The V gene is TRBV19, the J gene TRBJ1-2; no firm D call. This CDR3 is 14 amino acids long. The germline V gene encodes CDR1 LNHDA and CDR2 SQIVND (reference sequence). The V and J ends lost 3 bases and 2 bases respectively, with 10 bases between them. The CDR3 DNA is TGTGCCAGTAGTATTTCTCTGGGCAACTATGGCTACACCTTC. The encoded protein is CASSISLGNYGYTF.

By its share, this clone is medium-sized. Other DNA sequences in the sample encode the same CDR3. V gene TRBV6-6 combines with J gene TRBJ1-5; D is ambiguous. V lost 5 bases and J lost 7, with 3 bases in between. The CDR3 loop spans 10 amino acids. Germline V lookup: CDR1 MNHNY, CDR2 SVGAGI (reference sequence). Written as DNA, the CDR3 is TGTGCCAGCAGTCCGCAGCCCCAGCATTTT. Its protein is CASSPQPQHF.

This clone was seen more than once but under ten times. The gene calls are TRBV18 and TRBJ2-7; weak D call: TRBD1 (6 bases). In germline, CDR1 is KGHSH, CDR2 LQKENI. The CDR3 length is 11 residues. Trimming left V 8 bases short and J 2 bases short, with 7 bases between. In nucleotides, the CDR3 is TGTGCCAGCCGGGACACCTACGAGCAGTACTTC. This codes for CASRDTYEQYF.

This clone was seen a few times. V and J are TRBV9 and TRBJ2-1; the D gene is possibly TRBD2 (5 bases). V lost 7 bases and J 5 bases, leaving 13 bases between the germline ends. Germline V gene lookup returns CDR1 SGDLS and CDR2 YYNGEE. The CDR3 sequence is 13 residues long. CDR3 in DNA: TGTGCCAGCGAGGGCGCGGTTAACAATGAGCAGTTCTTC. Residues: CASEGAVNNEQFF.

CDR3 DNA: TGTGCCACCAGGGGGGACTCCCGCACAGATACGCAGTATTTT. This codes for CATRGDSRTDTQYF. This chain connects TRBV24-1 to TRBJ2-3, with a possible D match to TRBD2 (6 bases). The germline V and J ends were trimmed by 7 bases and 1 base, with 11 bases remaining between them. This CDR3 comprises 14 residues. Per germline, CDR1 KGHDR and CDR2 SFDVKD.

This clone appeared once. The chain employs TRBV2 and TRBJ2-5; the match to TRBD1 covers 8 bases. The CDR3 is made up of 17 amino acids. Losses at the gene ends were 4 bases for V and 1 base for J; bases not matched to a gene: 11. CDR1 SNHLY and CDR2 FYNNEI come from the germline V gene. CDR3 sequence reads: CASSARLETGVQETQYF. The CDR3 coding sequence is TGTGCCAGCAGTGCACGGTTAGAGACAGGGGTCCAAGAGACCCAGTACTTC. The variable domain in full, with the rest retrieved from reference TRBV2 and TRBJ2-5, is EPEVTQTPSHQVTQMGQEVILRCVPISNHLYFYWYRQILGQKVEFLVSFYNNEISEKSEIFDDQFSVERPDGSNFTLKIRSTKLEDSAMYFCASSARLETGVQETQYFGPGTRLLVL.

The chain combines TRBV27 with TRBJ2-1; 11 bases line up with TRBD2. The CDR3 length is 16 residues. Germline-derived CDR1 and CDR2 are MNHEY and SMNVEV (reference sequence). Germline trimming cut 3 bases from V and 4 bases from J; bases unmatched to any gene: 5. This chain's CDR3 is CASSFSASGGYNEQFF. CDR3 DNA: TGTGCCAGCAGTTTCTCCGCTAGCGGGGGGTACAATGAGCAGTTCTTC.

This chain uses TRBV7-3 with TRBJ2-1, with D possibly matching TRBD1 (6 bases). CDR1 and CDR2 from the germline V gene are SGHTA and FQGTGA. Trimming pared 3 bases from V and 5 bases from J, leaving 14 bases between. The CDR3 covers 15 residues. The CDR3 loop reads CASSLTGTNNNEQFF. DNA of the CDR3: TGTGCCAGCAGCTTGACAGGTACTAATAACAATGAGCAGTTCTTC.

This clone was found a few times. This chain connects TRBV7-9 to TRBJ2-3; possible D gene TRBD1, 7 bases. The germline V gene has CDR1 SEHNR and CDR2 FQNEAQ (reference sequence). V gave up 6 bases and J gave up 0 bases, with 10 bases separating them. The CDR3 has 14 amino acids. The DNA for the CDR3 is TGTGCCAGCAGGCAGGGGGGTAGCACAGATACGCAGTATTTT. Encoded protein: CASRQGGSTDTQYF.

This chain joins TRBV5-1 and TRBJ1-1; no definite D call. Germline assignment: CDR1 SGHRS and CDR2 YFSETQ. This CDR3 has 13 residues. V was trimmed by 0 bases and J by 3 bases, leaving 6 bases between them. The CDR3 region has the DNA TGCGCCAGCAGCTTGGCAGTGGACACTGAAGCTTTCTTT. Translation gives CASSLAVDTEAFF.

In its sample, this clone was seen a few times. This rearrangement joins TRBV7-8 to TRBJ2-3; 7 nucleotides align to TRBD2. Germline CDR1 SGHVS, CDR2 FQNEAQ. V trimming: 1 base; J trimming: 4 bases; junction bases outside the gene matches: 5. The CDR3 consists of 15 residues. This chain's CDR3 is CASSLVGGSADTQYF. CDR3 sequence (DNA): TGTGCCAGCAGCTTAGTAGGCGGGAGCGCAGATACGCAGTATTTT.

The V gene is TRBV25-1, the J gene TRBJ2-5; D is ambiguous. The V end lost 4 bases, the J end lost 2 bases, and 17 bases lay between the germline ends. Germline V gene data show CDR1 as MGHDK and CDR2 as SYGVNS. The CDR3 loop spans 16 amino acids. The CDR3 bases are TGTGCCAGCAGTGGGCCGACAAGCCCCGAACAAGAGACCCAGTACTTC. Its protein product is CASSGPTSPEQETQYF.